These T cell receptor beta chains were read from a single sample in a study of blood T cell repertoires in COVID-19. Assay: immunoSEQ multiplex PCR; the TCRdb copy retains only in-frame clones and omits some. Seen here are 250,000 or so clones, 88% observed once, and the top ten hold about 2.5%. The sample consisted of peripheral blood. Source of these receptors: a woman aged 55-69 years with acute or convalescent COVID-19. Both conserved end residues are part of each CDR3. A D gene is named only where the DNA matches it firmly. Only some rows state a clone size, as once, few, many or a class for expanded clones.

TRBJ1-5 | TRBV28 | NA | NA | TGTGCCAGCAGACGCGGAGGCAGGGGATCGCGCCAGCCCCAGCATTTT | CASRRGGRGSRQPQHF
TRBJ2-1 | TRBV7-8 | NA | NA | TGTGCCAGCAGCTCCCCATGGGACTCCGCGGAGGATGAGCAGTTCTTC | CASSSPWDSAEDEQFF
TRBJ2-6 | TRBV19 | NA | NA | TGTGCCAGTAGCCCCTTATTCGGGGCTGGGGCCAACGTCCTGACTTTC | CASSPLFGAGANVLTF
TRBJ1-1 | TRBV12-2 | NA | NA | TGTGCAAGTCGCTTATCGACAGGGGTGGCAGCTTTCTTT | CASRLSTGVAAFF
TRBJ1-1 | TRBV11-2 | NA | NA | TGTGCCAGCGGTGACAGGAACACTGAAGCTTTCTTT | CASGDRNTEAFF
TRBJ2-5 | TRBV7-9 | TRBD2 | NA | TGTGCCAGCAGCCCCCTCCCGGGGGGACGGGGAGAAGAGACCCAGTACTTC | CASSPLPGGRGEETQYF
TRBJ1-5 | TRBV18 | NA | NA | TGTGCCAGCTCAATGAGGGAAAGCAATCAGCCCCAGCATTTT | CASSMRESNQPQHF
TRBJ1-1 | TRBV11-1 | NA | NA | TGTGCCAGTTCGGACTGGGTTGTGAGGAGAAACTCTGAAGCTTTCTTT | CASSDWVVRRNSEAFF
TRBJ1-6 | TRBV11-2 | NA | NA | TGTGCCAGCAGCCTTCCTGGACTTGCTTCACCCCTCCACTTT | CASSLPGLASPLHF
TRBJ2-3 | TRBV5-1 | NA | NA | TGCGCCAGCAGCGGCGGGATCACAGATACGCAGTATTTT | CASSGGITDTQYF
TRBJ2-3 | TRBV11-3 | NA | NA | TGTGCCAGCAGCTTAGGCGGGGTTACAGATACGCAGTATTTT | CASSLGGVTDTQYF
TRBJ2-2 | TRBV6-2/TRBV6-3 | TRBD2 | NA | TGTGCCAGCAGTCTTAGCGGGAGGGCCGGCACCGGGGAGCTGTTTTTT | CASSLSGRAGTGELFF
TRBJ1-2 | TRBV5-1 | NA | NA | TGCGCCAGCAGCCCTATCGGGGTGGAGGCCTATGGCTACACCTTC | CASSPIGVEAYGYTF
TRBJ2-2 | TRBV21-1 | NA | NA | TGTGCCAGCAGCAAAGAACTATTAAACGGGGAGCTGTTTTTT | CASSKELLNGELFF
TRBJ1-4 | TRBV3-1/TRBV3-2 | NA | NA | TGTGCCAGCAGCCTGCGACAGCGAGATGAAAAACTGTTTTTT | CASSLRQRDEKLFF
TRBJ2-2 | TRBV30 | NA | NA | TGTGCCTGGAGTCGCTCTTGGACAGAAACCGGGGAGCTGTTTTTT | CAWSRSWTETGELFF
TRBJ2-5 | TRBV30 | NA | NA | TGTGCCCAAAAGGGGATGGCAGGGCGAACAGAGACCCAGTACTTC | CAQKGMAGRTETQYF
TRBJ2-5 | TRBV24-1 | NA | NA | TGTGCCACCAGTGATCCACAGGGAAGGACCCAGTACTTC | CATSDPQGRTQYF
TRBJ2-5 | TRBV6-2/TRBV6-3 | NA | NA | TGTGCCAGCAGTTACTCCCAGGGAAGAAGTGTGACCCAGTACTTC | CASSYSQGRSVTQYF
TRBJ2-3 | TRBV6-2/TRBV6-3 | TRBD2 | once | TGTGCCAGCAGTTACGCGGGAGCCGGCACAGATACGCAGTATTTT | CASSYAGAGTDTQYF
TRBJ2-7 | TRBV3-1/TRBV3-2 | NA | NA | TGTGCCAGCAAACCTAGGAGCTCCTACGAGCAGTACTTC | CASKPRSSYEQYF
TRBJ2-3 | TRBV18 | TRBD2 | NA | TGTGCCAGCTCTCGACTAGCGGGGGGGTCCGATACGCAGTATTTT | CASSRLAGGSDTQYF
TRBJ1-6 | TRBV11-2 | NA | NA | TGTGCCAGCAGCGCTGGGGACAATTGGAGGTCACCCCTCCACTTT | CASSAGDNWRSPLHF
TRBJ2-3 | TRBV27 | NA | once | TGTGCCAGCAGTTTACAGGGGGGCCCAGATACGCAGTATTTT | CASSLQGGPDTQYF
TRBJ2-7 | TRBV5-1 | TRBD2 | NA | TGCGCCAGCAGCTTGGCCCAATCGACTAGCCTCCACGAGCAGTACTTC | CASSLAQSTSLHEQYF
TRBJ1-1 | TRBV10-1 | NA | NA | TGCGCCAGCAGCTCTCTCGGAGCTTTCTTT | CASSSLGAFF
TRBJ2-2 | TRBV19 | NA | NA | TGTGCCAGTAGAGATAGCGGGAACACCGGGGAGCTGTTTTTT | CASRDSGNTGELFF
TRBJ1-4 | TRBV5-1 | NA | NA | TGCGCCAGCAGCTTGGGACAGGTGATTCCAACTAATGAAAAACTGTTTTTT | CASSLGQVIPTNEKLFF
TRBJ2-5 | TRBV4-2 | NA | NA | TGTGCCAGCAGCCAAGAAGATCCGGAGGCAGAGACCCAGTACTTC | CASSQEDPEAETQYF
TRBJ1-3 | TRBV7-2 | TRBD1 | NA | TGTGCCAGCAGCTCGGGACAGGGTAGAAACACCATATATTTT | CASSSGQGRNTIYF
TRBJ2-1 | TRBV5-1 | TRBD2 | NA | TGCGCCAGCAGTCAGCGGGGGGCCGGAAATGAGCAGTTCTTC | CASSQRGAGNEQFF
TRBJ1-5 | TRBV12-3/TRBV12-4 | NA | NA | TGTGCCAGCAGCCGGGGCAATCAGCCCCAGCATTTT | CASSRGNQPQHF
TRBJ2-3 | TRBV7-2 | NA | NA | TGTGCCAGCAGCTTAGCCCGGCGGGATACGCAGTATTTT | CASSLARRDTQYF
TRBJ1-1 | TRBV28 | NA | NA | TGTGCCAGTTACGAGGGGGACATGAACACTGAAGCTTTCTTT | CASYEGDMNTEAFF
TRBJ2-3 | TRBV28 | TRBD1 | once | TGTGCCAGCAGTCACCAGGGGGCCAACCCCACAGATACGCAGTATTTT | CASSHQGANPTDTQYF
TRBJ1-2 | TRBV5-6 | TRBD1 | once | TGTGCCAGCAGCGGGACAGGTAGCTATGGCTACACCTTC | CASSGTGSYGYTF
TRBJ2-7 | TRBV19 | NA | NA | TGTGCCAGCCGTAACCCGTGGAGTTCCTACGAGCAGTACTTC | CASRNPWSSYEQYF
TRBJ1-1 | TRBV7-2 | NA | NA | TGTGCCAGCAGCCCCGGGGGGAGATACACTGAAGCTTTCTTT | CASSPGGRYTEAFF
TRBJ1-1 | TRBV7-9 | TRBD1 | NA | TGTGCCAGCAGGGCAGGGGGTACCCACACTGAAGCTTTCTTT | CASRAGGTHTEAFF
TRBJ2-5 | TRBV28 | NA | NA | TGTGCCAGCAGTTTTCGTAGGGGTAGGGAGACCCAGTACTTC | CASSFRRGRETQYF
TRBJ1-2 | TRBV6-5 | NA | NA | TGTGCCAGCAGGCTCGTAGACGGGAACTATGGCTACACCTTC | CASRLVDGNYGYTF
TRBJ1-4 | TRBV3-1/TRBV3-2 | TRBD1 | NA | TGTGCCAGCAGCCAAGGGGACAGGGGTAGGGAAAAACTGTTTTTT | CASSQGDRGREKLFF
TRBJ2-5 | TRBV9 | TRBD2 | NA | TGTGCCAGCAGCGTCGCTAGCGGACAAGAGACCCAGTACTTC | CASSVASGQETQYF
TRBJ1-2 | TRBV5-1 | TRBD1 | few | TGCGCCAGCAGCTTGGAACAGGGGGCTCTTTCGGGTGGCTACACCTTC | CASSLEQGALSGGYTF
TRBJ1-4 | TRBV6-1 | NA | once | TGTGCCAGCAGTGAACGGGGGTTAGCGGGTGAAAAACTGTTTTTT | CASSERGLAGEKLFF
TRBJ2-5 | TRBV5-1 | TRBD2 | NA | TGCGCCAGCAGATCCGGACTAGCGGGAGATCAAGAGACCCAGTACTTC | CASRSGLAGDQETQYF
TRBJ2-7 | TRBV12-3/TRBV12-4 | NA | NA | TGTGCCAGCAGGCGGGACAGCATCTACGAGCAGTACTTC | CASRRDSIYEQYF
TRBJ2-2 | TRBV5-1 | NA | NA | TGCGCCAGCAGCTTGAGTTTAGAGGCCGGGGAGCTGTTTTTT | CASSLSLEAGELFF
TRBJ2-7 | TRBV25-1 | NA | NA | TGTGCCAGCAGTGTCGGTTTCCGATACGAGCAGTACTTC | CASSVGFRYEQYF
TRBJ1-2 | TRBV5-1 | TRBD1 | NA | TGCGCCAGCAGACAGACCGGGACAGGAGGCTACACCTTC | CASRQTGTGGYTF
TRBJ2-7 | TRBV7-8 | NA | few | TGTGCCAGCAGCTTAGGTAGGCGGGGAGGCAGGTCTGAAGGAGAGCAGTACTTC | CASSLGRRGGRSEGEQYF
TRBJ1-2 | TRBV9 | NA | NA | TGTGCCAGCAGCGTAGGGACAGACTATGGCTACACCTTC | CASSVGTDYGYTF
TRBJ1-1 | TRBV20-1 | NA | NA | TGCAGTGCTAGTCGCCAGGGTGAGGCAGAAGCTTTCTTT | CSASRQGEAEAFF
TRBJ1-4 | TRBV14 | NA | NA | TGTGCCAGCAGCCAAAGAACTACAGGGACGGGAGAAAAACTGTTTTTT | CASSQRTTGTGEKLFF
TRBJ1-4 | TRBV28 | NA | NA | TGTGCCAGCAGTCTTCCGGTAGGACTTTACGAAAAACTGTTTTTT | CASSLPVGLYEKLFF
TRBJ1-2 | TRBV9 | TRBD1 | once | TGTGCCAGCAGCGCCCAGGGGACAGGGGTTGGCTACACCTTC | CASSAQGTGVGYTF
TRBJ2-2 | TRBV9 | TRBD2 | NA | TGTGCCAGCAGCGCACATAGCGGGAGAGGCACCGGGGAGCTGTTTTTT | CASSAHSGRGTGELFF
TRBJ2-3 | TRBV6-2/TRBV6-3 | TRBD1 | NA | TGTGCCAGCAGTTGGGACAGGAGCACAGATACGCAGTATTTT | CASSWDRSTDTQYF
TRBJ1-1 | TRBV12-5 | NA | NA | TGTGCTAGTGGCTCAATTCCAGGGGTTAGAGGGACTGAAGCTTTCTTT | CASGSIPGVRGTEAFF
TRBJ1-2 | TRBV19 | TRBD1 | once | TGTGCCAGTAGTTTACGGGACAGGGGGTACGGCTACACCTTC | CASSLRDRGYGYTF